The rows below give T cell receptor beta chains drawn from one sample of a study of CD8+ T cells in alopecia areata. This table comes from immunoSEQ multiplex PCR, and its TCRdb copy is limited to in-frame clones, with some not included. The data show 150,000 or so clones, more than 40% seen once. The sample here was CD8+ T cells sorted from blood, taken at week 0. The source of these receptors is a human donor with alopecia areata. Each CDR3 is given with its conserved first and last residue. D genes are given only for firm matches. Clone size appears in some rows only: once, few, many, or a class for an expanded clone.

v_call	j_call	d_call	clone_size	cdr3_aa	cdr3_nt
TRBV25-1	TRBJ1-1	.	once	CASSEYGPNTEAFF	TGTGCCAGCAGTGAATACGGCCCGAACACTGAAGCTTTCTTT
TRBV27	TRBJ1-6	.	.	CASSLSSRGNSPLHF	TGTGCCAGCAGTTTATCCAGCAGGGGCAATTCACCCCTCCACTTT
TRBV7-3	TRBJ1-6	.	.	CASSLWSDSPLHF	TGTGCCAGCAGCTTATGGAGCGATTCACCCCTCCACTTT
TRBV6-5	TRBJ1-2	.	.	CASSYSGLGIGYTF	TGTGCCAGCAGTTACAGTGGACTCGGGATAGGCTACACCTTC
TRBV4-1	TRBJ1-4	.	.	CASSQEVLRDATNEKLFF	TGCGCCAGCAGCCAAGAGGTTCTGCGGGATGCAACTAATGAAAAACTGTTTTTT
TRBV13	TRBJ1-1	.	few	CASSYRGHPEAFF	TGTGCCAGCAGCTACCGGGGCCATCCTGAAGCTTTCTTT
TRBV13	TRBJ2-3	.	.	CASSPGRGDPKGTDTQYF	TGTGCCAGCAGCCCAGGCAGGGGGGATCCTAAGGGCACAGATACGCAGTATTTT
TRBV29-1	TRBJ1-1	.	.	CSVDRGNTEAFF	TGCAGCGTTGACAGGGGGAACACTGAAGCTTTCTTT
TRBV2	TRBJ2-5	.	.	CASKPATGTGETQYF	TGTGCCAGCAAGCCCGCCACCGGGACGGGGGAGACCCAGTACTTC
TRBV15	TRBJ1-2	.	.	CATSPRRDNYGYTF	TGTGCCACCAGTCCTCGGAGGGATAACTATGGCTACACCTTC
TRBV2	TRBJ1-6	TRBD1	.	CASTWDRPNNSPLHF	TGTGCCAGCACTTGGGACAGGCCGAACAATTCACCCCTCCACTTT
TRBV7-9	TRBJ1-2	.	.	CASSLEGYGYTF	TGTGCCAGCAGCTTAGAGGGCTATGGCTACACCTTC
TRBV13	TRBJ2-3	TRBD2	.	CASSSLRLADSTDTQYF	TGTGCCAGCAGCTCCCTCCGACTAGCGGATAGCACAGATACGCAGTATTTT
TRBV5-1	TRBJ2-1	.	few	CASSLDLSHNEQFF	TGCGCCAGCAGCTTGGACCTTTCCCACAATGAGCAGTTCTTC
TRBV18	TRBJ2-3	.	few	CASSPSRTDTQYF	TGTGCCAGCTCACCTAGCCGCACAGATACGCAGTATTTT
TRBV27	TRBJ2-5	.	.	CASTDSKETQYF	TGTGCCAGCACAGACAGCAAGGAGACCCAGTACTTC
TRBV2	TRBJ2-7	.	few	CASSETGPAPYEQYF	TGTGCCAGCAGTGAAACGGGGCCGGCCCCCTACGAGCAGTACTTC
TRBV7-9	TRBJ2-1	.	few	CASSLAPGWNEQFF	TGTGCCAGCAGCTTAGCCCCAGGGTGGAATGAGCAGTTCTTC
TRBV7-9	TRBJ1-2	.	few	CASSLGARINTF	TGTGCCAGCAGCTTGGGGGCGAGGATCAACACCTTC
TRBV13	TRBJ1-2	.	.	CASSLVPEGVNYGYTF	TGTGCCAGCAGCCTAGTTCCGGAGGGGGTGAACTATGGCTACACCTTC
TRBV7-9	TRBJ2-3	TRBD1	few	CASSLETGATDTQYF	TGTGCCAGCAGCTTAGAGACAGGGGCCACAGATACGCAGTATTTT
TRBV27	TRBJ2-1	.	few	CASLTLDRHNEQFF	TGTGCCAGCCTAACCCTGGACCGACACAATGAGCAGTTCTTC
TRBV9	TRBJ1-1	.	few	CASSVARGGTEAFF	TGTGCCAGCAGCGTAGCAAGGGGGGGTACTGAAGCTTTCTTT
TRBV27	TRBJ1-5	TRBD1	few	CASSPSTGEMVQPQHF	TGTGCCAGCAGTCCCTCGACAGGGGAGATGGTTCAGCCCCAGCATTTT
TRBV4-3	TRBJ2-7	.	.	CASSHSQSSYEQYF	TGCGCCAGCAGCCATTCGCAGAGCTCCTACGAGCAGTACTTC
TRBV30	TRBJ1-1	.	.	CAWSVMGNTEAFF	TGTGCCTGGAGTGTAATGGGGAACACTGAAGCTTTCTTT
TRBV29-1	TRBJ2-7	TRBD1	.	CSVSSRTGTYEQYF	TGCAGCGTGAGCTCCCGGACAGGAACCTACGAGCAGTACTTC
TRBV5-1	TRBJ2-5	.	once	CASSLEMAGPRETQYF	TGCGCCAGCAGCTTGGAAATGGCAGGGCCTCGGGAGACCCAGTACTTC
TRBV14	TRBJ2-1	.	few	CASSQTAIKVNEQFF	TGTGCCAGCAGTCAGACGGCGATTAAGGTCAATGAGCAGTTCTTC
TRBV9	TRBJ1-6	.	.	CASRRGESYNSPLHF	TGTGCCAGCAGACGTGGGGAATCCTATAATTCACCCCTCCACTTT
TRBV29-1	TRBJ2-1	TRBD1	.	CSVWTGSYNEQFF	TGCAGCGTCTGGACAGGCTCCTACAATGAGCAGTTCTTC
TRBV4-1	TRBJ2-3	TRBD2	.	CASSQDSGGDTQYF	TGCGCCAGCAGCCAAGATTCGGGGGGAGATACGCAGTATTTT
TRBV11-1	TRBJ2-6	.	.	CASSPRRGNSGANVLTF	TGTGCCAGCAGCCCCCGAAGGGGCAACTCTGGGGCCAACGTCCTGACTTTC
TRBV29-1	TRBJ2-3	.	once	CSVNGVPSTDTQYF	TGCAGCGTAAACGGGGTTCCTAGCACAGATACGCAGTATTTT
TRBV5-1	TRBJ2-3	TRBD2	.	CASNPSGRPTDTQYF	TGCGCCAGCAACCCTAGCGGGCGACCCACAGATACGCAGTATTTT
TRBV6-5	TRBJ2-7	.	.	CASSYFGTGFYEQYF	TGTGCCAGCAGTTACTTCGGGACGGGGTTTTACGAGCAGTACTTC
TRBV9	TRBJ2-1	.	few	CASSVEIRAEQFF	TGTGCCAGCAGCGTAGAGATTCGAGCTGAGCAGTTCTTC
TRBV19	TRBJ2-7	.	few	CASSISAGVEQYF	TGTGCCAGTAGTATCTCTGCAGGGGTCGAGCAGTACTTC
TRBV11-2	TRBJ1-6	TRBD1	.	CASSSGQGANSPLHF	TGTGCCAGCAGCTCGGGACAGGGGGCTAATTCACCCCTCCACTTT
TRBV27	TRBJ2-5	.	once	CASSFSRLKTQYF	TGTGCCAGCAGTTTCAGTAGGCTGAAGACCCAGTACTTC
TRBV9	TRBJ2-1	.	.	CASSVEGDEQFF	TGTGCCAGCAGCGTAGAGGGCGATGAGCAGTTCTTC
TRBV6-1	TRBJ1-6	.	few	CASSDEGRGNSPLHF	TGTGCCAGCAGTGACGAGGGCCGAGGTAATTCACCCCTCCACTTT
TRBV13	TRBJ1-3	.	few	CASSLPQPTAGNTIYF	TGTGCCAGCAGCTTACCGCAGCCGACAGCTGGAAACACCATATATTTT
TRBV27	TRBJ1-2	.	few	CASRTGDNYGYTF	TGTGCCAGCAGGACAGGAGATAACTATGGCTACACCTTC
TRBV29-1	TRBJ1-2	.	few	CSVERRPYGYTF	TGCAGCGTTGAAAGACGGCCCTATGGCTACACCTTC
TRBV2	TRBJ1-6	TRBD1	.	CASRETGGGYNSPLHF	TGTGCCAGCAGGGAAACAGGGGGAGGGTATAATTCACCCCTCCACTTT
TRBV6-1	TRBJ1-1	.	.	CASSDGGMNTEAFF	TGTGCCAGCAGTGATGGGGGGATGAACACTGAAGCTTTCTTT
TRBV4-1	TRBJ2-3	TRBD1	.	CASSQRQGAITQYF	TGCGCCAGCAGCCAACGGCAGGGGGCGATTACGCAGTATTTT
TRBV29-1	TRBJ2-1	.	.	CSGFEPIANEQFF	TGCAGCGGATTTGAGCCTATAGCGAATGAGCAGTTCTTC
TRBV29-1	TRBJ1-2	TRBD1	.	CSVEPGGGYTF	TGCAGCGTTGAACCAGGGGGTGGCTACACCTTC
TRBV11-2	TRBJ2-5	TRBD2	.	CASSWRARGGPETQYF	TGTGCCAGCAGCTGGCGGGCGCGGGGGGGCCCAGAGACCCAGTACTTC
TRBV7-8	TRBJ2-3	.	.	CASSLAKDTQYF	TGTGCCAGCAGCTTAGCGAAGGATACGCAGTATTTT
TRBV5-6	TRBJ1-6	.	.	CASSLEVAPINSPLHF	TGTGCCAGCAGCTTGGAAGTAGCCCCGATAAATTCACCCCTCCACTTT
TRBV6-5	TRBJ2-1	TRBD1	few	CASSYLDRLYEQFF	TGTGCCAGCAGTTACCTGGACAGGTTATATGAGCAGTTCTTC
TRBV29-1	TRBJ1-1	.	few	CSVEMTEDTEAFF	TGCAGCGTTGAAATGACAGAGGACACTGAAGCTTTCTTT